These 19 T cell receptor beta chains were all obtained from the same sample, sequenced in a study of cytomegalovirus exposure and HLA in healthy donors (dated by TCRdb to about 2017). Receptor libraries were prepared by the immunoSEQ multiplex PCR assay. For the multiplex PCR, a mixture combining 60 forward primers for TCR Vbeta segments and 13 reverse primers for TCR Jbeta segments was used. TCRdb holds this immuneACCESS table with in-frame rearrangements only. Some clones are missing; in checked studies, unresolved V genes explain under half, and the rest has no known cause. The sample table contains fewer than 200,000 clones; only one count was recorded for over 75% of them. Roughly 0.5% of the sample lies in the top ten. Sequencing was done on a sample of PBMCs. These receptors came from a woman aged 45-65 years in good health and CMV-seronegative.

This chain uses TRBV5-1 with TRBJ2-5, with a tentative D call TRBD2 (6 bases). V lost 5 bases, J lost 5 bases, and 13 bases lay in between. Germline lookup yields CDR1 SGHRS and CDR2 YFSETQ. This CDR3 is 13 amino acids long. CDR3 DNA sequence: TGCGCCAGCAGGGAAGGGGAGGAGGAGACCCAGTACTTC. Protein: CASREGEEETQYF. The full variable domain, with the rest looked up from reference TRBV5-1 and TRBJ2-5, is KAGVTQTPRYLIKTRGQQVTLSCSPISGHRSVSWYQQTPGQGLQFLFEYFSETQRNKGNFPGRFSGRQFSNSRSEMNVSTLELGDSALYLCASREGEEETQYFGPGTRLLVL.

The CDR3 spells CASSSQEQYF. CDR3 nucleotide sequence: TGTGCCAGCAGTTCCCAGGAGCAGTACTTC. This rearrangement joins TRBV27 to TRBJ2-7; D call uncertain. The CDR3 spans 10 residues. The germline CDR1 and CDR2 sequences are MNHEY and SMNVEV (reference sequence). V gave up 4 bases and J gave up 7 bases, with 5 bases separating them.

The rearrangement uses TRBV6-5 and TRBJ2-7, with D tentatively TRBD1 (5 bases). Trimming pared 3 bases from V and 5 bases from J, leaving 14 bases between. The CDR3 length is 14 residues. CDR1 and CDR2 (germline): MNHEY, SVGAGI. DNA of the CDR3: TGTGCCAGCAGTTATCGAAGGGGCGGCCACGAGCAGTACTTC. Its translation: CASSYRRGGHEQYF.

The V and J genes are TRBV2 and TRBJ1-6; possibly TRBD1 for D (6 bases). Germline V CDR1 and CDR2: SNHLY, FYNNEI. The CDR3 loop spans 16 amino acids. V was shortened by 5 bases and J by 3 bases, with 14 bases between the two germline ends. This chain's CDR3 is CASSSTRGGYNSPLHF. CDR3 DNA: TGTGCCAGCAGTAGTACTCGAGGGGGCTATAATTCACCCCTCCACTTT.

The chain couples TRBV7-9 to TRBJ2-1; 14 positions agree with TRBD2. The J segment lost 9 bases and the V segment lost 5 bases, leaving 6 bases of the junction unmatched. The CDR3 sequence is 15 residues long. Germline CDR1 and CDR2: SEHNR and FQNEAQ (reference sequence). The CDR3, as DNA: TGTGCCAGCAGCCAGACTAGCGGGAGGGGTGGTGAGCAGTTCTTC. Translation: CASSQTSGRGGEQFF.

The genes are TRBV27 and TRBJ1-1; D call uncertain. CDR1 and CDR2 from the germline V gene are MNHEY and SMNVEV (reference sequence). Trimming removed 2 bases from V and 7 bases from J, with 8 bases in between. This CDR3 comprises 12 residues. The CDR3 loop reads CASSLDGGEAFF. The CDR3, as DNA: TGTGCCAGCAGTTTAGACGGCGGTGAAGCTTTCTTT.

V usage is TRBV27 and J usage is TRBJ1-5; D uncertain. This CDR3 is 13 amino acids long. Germline CDR1 and CDR2: MNHEY and SMNVEV (reference sequence). V was pared by 5 bases and J by 1 base, with 6 bases between. This CDR3 reads CASSVRSNQPQHF. The CDR3 DNA reads TGTGCCAGCAGTGTTCGGAGCAATCAGCCCCAGCATTTT.

This clone was detected only a few times. The chain joins TRBV19 to TRBJ2-3; weak D call: TRBD2 (7 bases). The CDR3 has 15 amino acids. CDR1 is LNHDA and CDR2 is SQIVND in the germline V gene (reference sequence). V was trimmed by 3 bases and J by 11 bases, leaving 21 bases between them. CDR3 in DNA: TGTGCCAGTAGTATCCAGGGGACTATTGGTATTGTGCAGTATTTT. This translates into CASSIQGTIGIVQYF.

The chain couples TRBV5-1 to TRBJ2-2; D might be TRBD1 (6 bases). V shed 5 bases and J shed 6 bases, with 11 bases lying between them. CDR1 and CDR2 from the germline V gene are SGHRS and YFSETQ. The CDR3 sequence is 13 residues long. CDR3 sequence reads: CASRPGDAGELFF. In DNA form, the CDR3 reads TGCGCCAGCAGGCCAGGGGACGCCGGGGAGCTGTTTTTT.

The chain recombines TRBV5-1 with TRBJ2-7, with D possibly TRBD2 on 6 matching bases. CDR1 is SGHRS, CDR2 YFSETQ, per germline. CDR3 size: 13 residues. V lost 2 bases and J lost 3, with 9 bases in between. The CDR3 coding sequence is TGCGCCAGCAGCTTAGTCGGGAGCTACGAGCAGTACTTC. It codes for CASSLVGSYEQYF. Looking up the rest from reference TRBV5-1 and TRBJ2-7 gives the full variable domain: KAGVTQTPRYLIKTRGQQVTLSCSPISGHRSVSWYQQTPGQGLQFLFEYFSETQRNKGNFPGRFSGRQFSNSRSEMNVSTLELGDSALYLCASSLVGSYEQYFGPGTRLTVT.

The J gene is TRBJ2-7, the V gene TRBV7-3; 14 nucleotides agree with TRBD2. V lost 5 bases and J lost 6; bases outside the gene matches: 6. The CDR3 runs to 15 residues. Germline CDR1 is SGHTA and CDR2 is FQGTGA. This CDR3 reads CASSLGTSGRSEQYF. In DNA form, the CDR3 reads TGTGCCAGCAGCCTAGGGACTAGCGGGAGAAGCGAGCAGTACTTC.

This rearrangement joins TRBV28 to TRBJ2-7, with a tentative D call TRBD1 (6 bases). The CDR3 is 15 residues long. Trimming removed 3 bases from V and 3 bases from J, with 15 bases in between. Germline loops: CDR1 MDHEN, CDR2 SYDVKM. The CDR3 DNA reads as TGTGCCAGCAGTTTTCAGGGGCTCGGGGTCTACGAGCAGTACTTC. Translating it yields CASSFQGLGVYEQYF.

The chain employs TRBV30 and TRBJ1-6; a possible D gene is TRBD1 (5 bases). The CDR3 loop spans 16 amino acids. Germline CDR1 and CDR2: GTSNPN and SVGIG (reference sequence). Trimming left V 0 bases short and J 7 bases short, with 16 bases between. The DNA for the CDR3 is TGTGCCTGGAGTGTATCTCCGGGACTCATGAATTCACCCCTCCACTTT. This sequence encodes CAWSVSPGLMNSPLHF.

This clone has just a few counts. The chain combines TRBV7-9 with TRBJ1-4; D ambiguous. Trimming cost V 0 bases and J 7 bases, with 15 bases left between them. Germline V CDR1 and CDR2: SEHNR, FQNEAQ (reference sequence). The CDR3 covers 16 residues. The CDR3 spells CASSLALAGVGEKLFF. The CDR3 bases are TGTGCCAGCAGCTTAGCGCTGGCCGGGGTCGGTGAAAAACTGTTTTTT.

This clone was seen a handful of times. The chain joins TRBV11-2 to TRBJ1-1, with D possibly being TRBD1 (5 bases). The germline gives CDR1 SGHAT, CDR2 FQNNGV. Between the trimmed V and J ends, which lost 6 bases and 3 bases, there was a span of 14 bases. This CDR3 has 14 residues. The CDR3 DNA reads TGTGCCAGCAGTCCAATCGGGGGTTACACTGAAGCTTTCTTT. Translation gives CASSPIGGYTEAFF.

The chain joins TRBV5-1 to TRBJ1-1; no reliable D call. Trimming cost V 0 bases and J 4 bases, with 4 bases left between them. This CDR3 is 12 amino acids long. Per the germline V gene, CDR1 is SGHRS and CDR2 is YFSETQ. CDR3 sequence (DNA): TGCGCCAGCAGCTTGGACTTCACTGAAGCTTTCTTT. Translation gives CASSLDFTEAFF.

V gene TRBV9 combines with J gene TRBJ2-7; 11 nucleotides agree with TRBD1. There are 14 residues in the CDR3. V was clipped by 5 bases and J by 4 bases; unmatched bases: 5. CDR1 and CDR2 (germline): SGDLS, YYNGEE. The CDR3 loop reads CASSRGQGVYEQYF. CDR3 DNA sequence: TGTGCCAGCAGTAGGGGACAGGGGGTGTACGAGCAGTACTTC. The variable domain in full, completed from reference TRBV9 and TRBJ2-7, reads DSGVTQTPKHLITATGQRVTLRCSPRSGDLSVYWYQQSLDQGLQFLIQYYNGEERAKGNILERFSAQQFPDLHSELNLSSLELGDSALYFCASSRGQGVYEQYFGPGTRLTVT.

The gene calls are TRBV10-3 and TRBJ2-7; tentatively, D is TRBD2 (7 bases). Germline V CDR1 and CDR2: ENHRY, SYGVKD. This CDR3 contains 16 residues. Deletions cut 8 bases from V and 2 bases from J, with 22 bases between. The CDR3 sequence: CAIGGGQSNRAYEQYF. The CDR3 DNA reads TGTGCCATCGGGGGGGGACAATCAAACAGGGCCTACGAGCAGTACTTC.

This chain connects TRBV10-2 to TRBJ2-3, with 8 bases aligning to TRBD2. The CDR3 loop spans 15 amino acids. Germline-derived CDR1 and CDR2 are WSHSY and SAAADI. With 3 bases clipped from V and 1 base from J, the junction kept 3 bases outside the gene matches. The CDR3 nucleotides are TGCGCCAGCAGTGACCCCGGGGGGGGCACAGATACGCAGTATTTT. Its protein product is CASSDPGGGTDTQYF.